Below, 6 T cell receptor beta chains from the same sample are listed, as sequenced in a study of T cells in Graves' hyperthyroidism and ophthalmopathy. RNA transcripts yielded amplified TCR beta CDR3 regions. Initially, a first-round RT-PCR of the TCR CDR3 employed the HTBI primer set. TCRdb reprocessed the multiplex PCR reads with MiXCR, giving one entry per CDR3 protein. Of about 600,000 distinct CDR3 sequences in the sample, about 16% were seen once. The sequenced material came from blood. The receptor source for this set is a woman in her thirties or forties with Graves' ophthalmopathy.

At least ten counts were recorded for this clonotype. This CDR3 is CASSLVAGGRTNYGYTF. The CDR3 DNA reads as TGCGCCAGCAGCTTGGTAGCAGGGGGTCGTACTAACTATGGCTACACCTTC. The chain combines TRBV5-1 with TRBJ1-2, with 7 bases fitting TRBD1. J lost 0 bases, V lost 0 bases, and 8 bases had no gene match. The length of the CDR3 is 17 residues. Germline V gene data show CDR1 as SGHRS and CDR2 as YFSETQ.

This clonotype was seen repeatedly, ten times or more. This sequence joins TRBV20-1 and TRBJ2-3; a possible D gene is TRBD2 (7 bases). The CDR3 extends over 16 amino acids. Looked up from germline, CDR1 is DFQATT and CDR2 is SNEGSKA (reference sequence). The V and J ends lost 1 base and 1 base respectively, with 15 bases between them. CDR3 sequence (DNA): TGCAGTGCTAGAGTAGGGGGGGCGAGGGGCACAGATACGCAGTATTTT. Translating it yields CSARVGGARGTDTQYF.

This sequence joins TRBV6-1 and TRBJ1-4; the D gene is possibly TRBD1 (6 bases). Trimming stripped 4 bases from V and 5 bases from J, with 17 bases between. CDR1 is MNHNS, CDR2 SASEGT, per germline. This CDR3 is built from 16 residues. The CDR3 DNA reads TGTGCCAGCAGTGCACAGGGTTTCGGATCAAATGAAAAACTGTTTTTT. Translating it yields CASSAQGFGSNEKLFF.

This clonotype was seen at least ten times. The rearrangement uses TRBV12-3 or TRBV12-4 and TRBJ1-4, with D unresolved. Deletions cut 5 bases from V and 0 bases from J, with 10 bases between. The CDR3 extends over 15 amino acids. The CDR3 region is CASSPKLATNEKLFF. The DNA of the CDR3 is TGTGCCAGCAGTCCGAAGTTAGCAACTAATGAAAAACTGTTTTTT.

Remarks on this clonotype: At one end the junction does not follow the germline gene, possibly because of a read error. The CDR3 reads CASSLAPPTPGVPRYGYTF. CDR3 nucleotide sequence: TGCGCCAGCAGCTTGGCTCCCCCCACCCCAGGGGTCCCACGATATGGCTACACCTTC. The chain uses TRBV5-5 and TRBJ1-2, with D perhaps matching TRBD1 (6 bases). The CDR3 extends over 19 amino acids. CDR1 SGHKS and CDR2 YYEKEE come from the germline V gene (reference sequence).

The V gene is TRBV20-1, the J gene TRBJ2-5; unclear D gene. CDR1 and CDR2 (germline): DFQATT, SNEGSKA (reference sequence). Trimming removed 0 bases from V and 2 bases from J, with 10 bases in between. This CDR3 region has 14 residues. DNA for the CDR3: TGCAGTGCTAGAGAGGTCGTCAATCAAGAGACCCAGTACTTC. It translates to CSAREVVNQETQYF.